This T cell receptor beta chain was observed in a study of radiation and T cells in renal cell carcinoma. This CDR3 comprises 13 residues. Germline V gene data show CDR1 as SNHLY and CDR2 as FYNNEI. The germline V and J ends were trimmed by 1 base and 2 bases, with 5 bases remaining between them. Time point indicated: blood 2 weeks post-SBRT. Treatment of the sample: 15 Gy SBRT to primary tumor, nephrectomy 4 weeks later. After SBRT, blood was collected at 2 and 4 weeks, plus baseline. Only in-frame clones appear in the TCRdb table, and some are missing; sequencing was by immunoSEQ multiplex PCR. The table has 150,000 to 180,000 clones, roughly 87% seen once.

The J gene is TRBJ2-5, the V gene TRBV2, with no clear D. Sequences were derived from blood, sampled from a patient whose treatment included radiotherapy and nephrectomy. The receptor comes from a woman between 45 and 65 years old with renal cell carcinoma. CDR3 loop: CASSEGIQETQYF. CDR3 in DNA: TGTGCCAGCAGTGAAGGAATACAAGAGACCCAGTACTTC. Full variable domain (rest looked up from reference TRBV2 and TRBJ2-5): EPEVTQTPSHQVTQMGQEVILRCVPISNHLYFYWYRQILGQKVEFLVSFYNNEISEKSEIFDDQFSVERPDGSNFTLKIRSTKLEDSAMYFCASSEGIQETQYFGPGTRLLVL.